A selection of T cell receptor beta chains follows, all from one sample in a study of blood T cell repertoires in COVID-19. TCRdb's table, derived via immunoSEQ multiplex PCR, lists solely in-frame clones and lacks some. This sample carries 150,000 to 200,000 clones, 80% to 90% of them seen once, and the ten largest clones take about 8%. Sequencing used PBMCs or T cells enriched from blood (not recorded which). All receptors derive from a woman in her fifties or sixties who had recovered from COVID-19. CDR3s include the opening cysteine and the closing phenylalanine or tryptophan. A D gene is named only where the DNA matches it firmly. Clone size is shown for a subset of rows, as once, few, many or a class of expanded clone.

>NA|12|NA|TRBJ1-4|TRBV6-1
TGTGCCAGCAGTCCCGGACAGGAAAAACTGTTTTTT
CASSPGQEKLFF
>NA|15|TRBD1|TRBJ1-2|TRBV7-2
TGTGCCAGCAGCCCCATTCCGACAGGGAACTATGGCTACACCTTC
CASSPIPTGNYGYTF
>few|17|TRBD1|TRBJ1-2|TRBV5-1
TGCGCCAGCAGCACGACTGTCCGGGGGACAGGCCCTTCTGGCTACACCTTC
CASSTTVRGTGPSGYTF
>NA|15|NA|TRBJ2-1|TRBV7-2
TGTGCCAGCAGCTTAGGCCGGGAGTTCTACAATGAGCAGTTCTTC
CASSLGREFYNEQFF
>NA|12|NA|TRBJ1-3|TRBV12-2
TGTGCAAGTCGCCCCTTCCCGGGTACCATATATTTT
CASRPFPGTIYF
>NA|14|TRBD1|TRBJ1-5|TRBV3-1/TRBV3-2
TGTGCCAGCAGCCAACGACAGGGGAGCCAGCCCCAGCATTTT
CASSQRQGSQPQHF
>NA|16|NA|TRBJ1-5|TRBV18
TGTGCCAGCTCACCGGGCAGGCTAAATAGCAATCAGCCCCAGCATTTT
CASSPGRLNSNQPQHF
>NA|15|TRBD2|TRBJ2-1|TRBV9
TGTGCCAGCAGCGTAGTAGCGGGGGGTTACAATGAGCAGTTCTTC
CASSVVAGGYNEQFF
>once|13|NA|TRBJ2-7|TRBV6-2/TRBV6-3
TGTGCCAGCAGTTACTCGATTAGATACGAGCAGTACTTC
CASSYSIRYEQYF
>once|14|TRBD1|TRBJ1-1|TRBV29-1
TGCAGCGTCCGACAGGGGCCGCCGAACACTGAAGCTTTCTTT
CSVRQGPPNTEAFF
>NA|13|NA|TRBJ1-1|TRBV13
TGTGCCACCACAGGGAAGGTTCTCACTGAAGCTTTCTTT
CATTGKVLTEAFF
>NA|15|NA|TRBJ1-2|TRBV15
TGTGCCACCGGGGCAAGTTCCGATACTAACTATGGCTACACCTTC
CATGASSDTNYGYTF
>NA|12|TRBD1|TRBJ2-4|TRBV29-1
TGCAGCGTTGCCACGACAGGGGACATTCAGTACTTC
CSVATTGDIQYF
>NA|15|TRBD1|TRBJ1-6|TRBV7-9
TGTGCCAGCAGCTTAGGGACAGGGGGCTGGTCACCCCTCCACTTT
CASSLGTGGWSPLHF
>NA|16|NA|TRBJ2-1|TRBV9
TGTGCCAGCAGCGTAGATCCGGTAGTCTCCTACAATGAGCAGTTCTTC
CASSVDPVVSYNEQFF
>NA|16|TRBD1|TRBJ2-7|TRBV5-1
TGCGCCAGCAGCTTCGACCAAGGGACAGGGTCAAGGGAGCAGTACTTC
CASSFDQGTGSREQYF
>NA|19|TRBD1|TRBJ1-2|TRBV18
TGTGCCAGCTCACCATGGGACCGGTTGGGACAGGGGATGCTAGGTGGCTACACCTTC
CASSPWDRLGQGMLGGYTF
>NA|14|NA|TRBJ2-2|TRBV10-3
TGTGCCATCAGTGAGTCTGGGGGCGCCGGGGAGCTGTTTTTT
CAISESGGAGELFF
>NA|15|NA|TRBJ2-7|TRBV6-5
TGTGCCAGCAGTTACTCTCTGGGGCCCTACTACGAGCAGTACTTC
CASSYSLGPYYEQYF
>NA|15|TRBD1|TRBJ1-2|TRBV18
TGTGCCAGCTCACTAGGGACAGACCATTTGTATGGCTACACCTTC
CASSLGTDHLYGYTF
>NA|18|TRBD2|TRBJ2-3|TRBV6-4
TGTGCCAGCAGTGACCGATTCCTACTAGCGGGGGGGCCAGATACGCAGTATTTT
CASSDRFLLAGGPDTQYF
>NA|15|NA|TRBJ1-1|TRBV5-8
TGTGCCAGCAGCTTACAATGGAGCCTGAACACTGAAGCTTTCTTT
CASSLQWSLNTEAFF
>NA|15|TRBD2|TRBJ2-7|TRBV3-1/TRBV3-2
TGTGCCAGCAGCCAAGAAGCGGGAGGGGGCTACGAGCAGTACTTC
CASSQEAGGGYEQYF
>once|12|NA|TRBJ2-1|TRBV27
TGTGCCAGCGGTACGTGGCCCAATGAGCAGTTCTTC
CASGTWPNEQFF
>NA|15|TRBD2|TRBJ2-7|TRBV5-5
TGTGCCAGCAGCTTGGGGCCCGTTAGCGGGATCGAGCAGTACTTC
CASSLGPVSGIEQYF
>NA|13|NA|TRBJ1-2|TRBV3-1/TRBV3-2
TGTGCCAGCAGCCCCACACGGGGGGCTGGCTACACCTTC
CASSPTRGAGYTF
>NA|14|NA|TRBJ1-5|TRBV19
TGTGCCAGTAGGTTACCGGAGAGCAATCAGCCCCAGCATTTT
CASRLPESNQPQHF
>NA|13|NA|TRBJ2-7|TRBV3-1/TRBV3-2
TGTGCCAGCAGCCATAGGGGATCCTACGAGCAGTACTTC
CASSHRGSYEQYF
>NA|15|TRBD2|TRBJ2-5|TRBV9
TGTGCCAGCAGCGTAGGACTAGCGGTCCAAGAGACCCAGTACTTC
CASSVGLAVQETQYF
>once|12|NA|TRBJ2-5|TRBV19
TGTGCCAGTAGCCCCCCCTCGGAGACCCAGTACTTC
CASSPPSETQYF
>NA|12|NA|TRBJ2-3|TRBV28
TGTGCCAGCCCCTCTACGGGGAATACGCAGTATTTT
CASPSTGNTQYF
>NA|12|NA|TRBJ1-2|TRBV6-5
TGTGCCAGCAGGGGGGCTGCCTATGGCTACACCTTC
CASRGAAYGYTF
>NA|16|TRBD2|TRBJ2-3|TRBV7-8
TGTGCCAGCAGCTTTATAACTAGCGGGAGTACAGATACGCAGTATTTT
CASSFITSGSTDTQYF
>NA|15|NA|TRBJ2-1|TRBV9
TGTGCCAGCAGCGTAGGAAGCGGGTCCTACAATGAGCAGTTCTTC
CASSVGSGSYNEQFF
>few|14|TRBD1|TRBJ1-2|TRBV24-1
TGTGCCACCAGTGACACAGGGGGTCGCTATGGCTACACCTTC
CATSDTGGRYGYTF
>once|13|NA|TRBJ2-3|TRBV2
TGTGCCAGCAGTTGGGCGATCACAGATACGCAGTATTTT
CASSWAITDTQYF
>NA|13|TRBD2|TRBJ2-3|TRBV24-1
TGTGCCACTAGCGGGGGGGCCGCGGATACGCAGTATTTT
CATSGGAADTQYF
>NA|15|TRBD2|TRBJ2-3|TRBV2
TGTGCCAGCAGGTGGGGACTAGCGGAATCCATTACGCAGTATTTT
CASRWGLAESITQYF
>NA|12|TRBD1|TRBJ1-2|TRBV2
TGTGCCATCTCCTACAGGGGACCCAACTACACCTTC
CAISYRGPNYTF
>once|16|TRBD2|TRBJ2-1|TRBV6-5
TGTGCCAGCAGTTACTCGGCCGGGACTATGGGTATTGAGCAGTTCTTC
CASSYSAGTMGIEQFF
>NA|14|NA|TRBJ1-1|TRBV7-9
TGTGCCAGCAGCTTATATGAGGGAGTCACTGAAGCTTTCTTT
CASSLYEGVTEAFF
>NA|13|NA|TRBJ1-1|TRBV12-3/TRBV12-4
TGTGCCAGCAGTTTGCGGGGATACACTGAAGCTTTCTTT
CASSLRGYTEAFF